These 9 T cell receptor beta chains were all obtained from the same sample, sequenced in a study of T cells in Graves' hyperthyroidism and ophthalmopathy. Amplification of TCR beta CDR3 regions was performed using RNA transcripts as template. RT-PCR in the first round (using the HTBI primer set) targeted the TCR CDR3. MiXCR was run by TCRdb on the multiplex PCR reads, yielding one entry per CDR3 protein. The sample includes 310,000 or so distinct CDR3 sequences, over 15% of them seen just once. Sample: blood. The receptor set was obtained from a woman aged 60-70 years with Graves' ophthalmopathy.

In this sample, this clonotype turned up a few times. The chain carries TRBV6-1 and TRBJ1-5; unclear D gene. The CDR3 is made up of 15 amino acids. The V and J ends lost 5 bases and 3 bases respectively, with 14 bases between them. Germline CDR1 reads MNHNS; CDR2 reads SASEGT. The CDR3 here is CASSLGLPSNQPQHF. The CDR3, as DNA: TGTGCCAGCAGTCTCGGACTGCCCTCCAATCAGCCCCAGCATTTT.

This clonotype occurred many times. The chain joins TRBV7-9 to TRBJ1-5; 9 bases are a match to TRBD1. Germline loops: CDR1 SEHNR, CDR2 FQNEAQ (reference sequence). J gave up 5 bases and V 3 bases, and 5 bases lay outside the gene matches. The length of the CDR3 is 15 residues. The CDR3 loop reads CASSLGTGSHQPQHF. CDR3 nucleotides: TGTGCCAGCAGCTTGGGGACAGGGAGCCATCAGCCCCAGCATTTT.

In this sample, this clonotype turned up many times. V usage is TRBV4-1 and J usage is TRBJ2-7; D is undetermined. Trimming stripped 0 bases from V and 0 bases from J, with 6 bases between. The CDR3 spans 14 residues. CDR1 and CDR2 from the germline V gene are MGHRA and YSYEKL. The DNA of the CDR3 is TGCGCCAGCAGCCAAGACAGGAGCTCCTACGAGCAGTACTTC. This gives the protein CASSQDRSSYEQYF.

The V gene is TRBV6-2 or TRBV6-3, the J gene TRBJ2-1, with 12 bases lining up with TRBD2. V shed 8 bases and J 2 bases; nucleotides not matched to a gene: 7. Germline CDR1 is MNHEY and CDR2 is SVGEGT. There are 16 residues in the CDR3. Here the CDR3 DNA reads TGTGCCAGCTCACTAGCGGGGGGCCGAGCCTACAATGAGCAGTTCTTC. This sequence encodes CASSLAGGRAYNEQFF.

The gene calls are TRBV3-1 and TRBJ2-1; 8 nucleotides align to TRBD2. Germline V lookup: CDR1 LGHDT, CDR2 YNNKEL (reference sequence). Trimming at V came to 1 base and at J to 9 bases, leaving 11 bases not matched to a gene. The CDR3 totals 16 residues. The CDR3 spells CASSQGSAGVVGEQFF. The CDR3 region has the DNA TGTGCCAGCAGCCAAGGCTCAGCGGGAGTGGTCGGTGAGCAGTTCTTC.

The rearrangement uses TRBV14 and TRBJ2-7; perhaps TRBD1 as D (5 bases). The CDR3 is 15 amino acids. Germline CDR1 is SGHDN and CDR2 is FVKESK. Trimming removed 1 base at V and 2 bases at J, with 12 bases between. The CDR3 spells CASSQGYRFPYEQYF. CDR3 in DNA: TGTGCCAGCAGCCAAGGTTACAGGTTCCCCTACGAGCAGTACTTC. The entire variable domain, with the rest obtained from reference TRBV14 and TRBJ2-7, is as follows: EAGVTQFPSHSVIEKGQTVTLRCDPISGHDNLYWYRRVMGKEIKFLLHFVKESKQDESGMPNNRFLAERTGGTYSTLKVQPAELEDSGVYFCASSQGYRFPYEQYFGPGTRLTVT.

This clonotype was seen ten or more times. A junction end diverges from the germline sequence, so it may reflect a read error. CDR3 sequence: CASSLGQGNTGELFF. The DNA for the CDR3 is TGTGCCAGCAGTTTGGGACAGGGGAACACCGGGGAGCTGTTTTTT. The V gene is TRBV5-1, the J gene TRBJ2-2; 9 bases match TRBD1. This CDR3 spans 15 amino acids. Germline loops: CDR1 SGHRS, CDR2 YFSETQ.

The chain has TRBV19 and TRBJ1-6; no definite D call. From germline, CDR1 is LNHDA and CDR2 SQIVND (reference sequence). Between the trimmed V and J ends, which lost 0 bases and 9 bases, there was a span of 18 bases. The CDR3 length is 17 residues. The CDR3 spells CASSIEASGSSSSPLHF. The DNA for the CDR3 is TGTGCCAGTAGTATAGAGGCGTCAGGCTCTTCCAGTTCACCCCTCCACTTT.

This clonotype was found a few times. The V gene is TRBV6-1, the J gene TRBJ2-1; D gene ambiguous. V lost 6 bases to trimming and J lost 0 bases, with 9 bases between them. The CDR3 is 14 residues long. In germline, CDR1 is MNHNS, CDR2 SASEGT. CDR3 residues: CASSASSSYNEQFF. As DNA, the CDR3 is TGTGCCAGCAGCGCTTCTAGCTCCTACAATGAGCAGTTCTTC.